This T cell receptor beta chain originates from a study of T cell repertoires in cytomegalovirus infection. Across the study: It was the public TCR beta signatures that indicated both CMV infection and matching HLA type.

The CDR3 comprises 15 residues, both ends counted. CDR1 and CDR2 from the germline V gene are LNHDA and SQIVND (reference sequence). For this clonotype: The antigen remains undetermined. The DNA is left out, because the CDR3 cannot be placed on it with certainty; the CDR3 is given as TCRdb lists it.

The study's findings and limits: Carriers of CMV plus the relevant HLA were identified by cumulative public TCR beta family frequency. In two of eight donors, the top clonotype was HLA-C-restricted CMV-specific.

TCRdb called the reads again in MiXCR, with one record for every CDR3 protein. This table holds some 450,000 distinct CDR3 sequences, 25% to 40% found once. The rearrangement uses TRBV19 and TRBJ2-3; the D call TRBD1 from the table was never checked on the DNA. The TCR sequence derives from a human donor in good health (CMV status not recorded). Some clones in this sample may be carry-over from other donors' samples. The sequencing sample was made of PBMCs. The CDR3 sequence is CASTSGSSEGGRQYF.